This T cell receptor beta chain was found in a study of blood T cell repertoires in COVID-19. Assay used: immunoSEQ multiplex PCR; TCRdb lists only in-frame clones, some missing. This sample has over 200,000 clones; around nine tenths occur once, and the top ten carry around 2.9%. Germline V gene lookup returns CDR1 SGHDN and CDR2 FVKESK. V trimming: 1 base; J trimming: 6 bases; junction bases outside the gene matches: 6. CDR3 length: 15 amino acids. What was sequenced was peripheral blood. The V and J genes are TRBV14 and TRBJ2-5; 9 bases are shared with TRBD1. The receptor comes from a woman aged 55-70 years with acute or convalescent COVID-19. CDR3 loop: CASSQAGQGLKTQYF. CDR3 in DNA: TGTGCCAGCAGCCAAGCGGGACAGGGTTTGAAGACCCAGTACTTC.